The next 11 T cell receptor beta chains were all read from a single sample in a study of OX40 agonist ivuxolimab in advanced cancers. Profiling relied on immunoSEQ multiplex PCR, and the TCRdb table lists in-frame clones only, not all of them. This sample has around 20,000 clones; more than 75% occur once, and the top ten carry roughly 15%. Sample: CD4+ or CD8+ T cells sorted from blood, taken in a trial of the OX40 agonist ivuxolimab. These receptors all stem from an adult with an advanced solid tumor such as melanoma, head and neck, liver or kidney cancer.

The V and J genes are TRBV5-1 and TRBJ2-7, with D perhaps TRBD2 (6 bases). This CDR3 comprises 15 residues. From germline, CDR1 is SGHRS and CDR2 YFSETQ. The V and J ends lost 0 bases and 2 bases respectively, with 12 bases between them. CDR3 protein: CASSLGGVEPYEQYF. Here the CDR3 DNA reads TGCGCCAGCAGCTTGGGGGGGGTCGAGCCCTACGAGCAGTACTTC.

The chain combines TRBV10-3 with TRBJ2-1; D tentatively reads TRBD1 or TRBD2 (6 bases each). V shed 0 bases and J shed 5 bases, with 23 bases lying between them. This CDR3 contains 19 residues. The germline CDR1 and CDR2 sequences are ENHRY and SYGVKD. The CDR3 region has the DNA TGTGCCATCAGTGAGTCGGGTCGAATGGGGCGGAGGGGGGACAATGAGCAGTTCTTC. This translates into CAISESGRMGRRGDNEQFF.

The V and J genes are TRBV6-1 and TRBJ2-7; D tentatively reads TRBD1 or TRBD2 (6 bases each). CDR1 MNHNS and CDR2 SASEGT come from the germline V gene. Between the trimmed V and J ends, which lost 2 bases and 3 bases, there was a span of 14 bases. CDR3 size: 15 residues. CDR3 residues: CASSESWGANYEQYF. In nucleotides, the CDR3 is TGTGCCAGCAGTGAATCGTGGGGGGCGAACTACGAGCAGTACTTC.

The chain uses TRBV7-2 and TRBJ2-7; D unclear. Trimming took off 2 bases at V and 1 base at J, with 9 bases between the two ends. CDR1 is SGHTA, CDR2 FQGNSA, per germline. There are 14 residues in the CDR3. The CDR3 nucleotides read TGTGCCAGCAGCTTATCGTCATATTCCTACGAGCAGTACTTC. This encodes CASSLSSYSYEQYF.

The V call is TRBV9, the J call TRBJ2-1; maybe TRBD2 (5 bases). The CDR3 length is 15 residues. Between the trimmed V and J ends, which lost 3 bases and 1 base, there was a span of 11 bases. Germline CDR1 and CDR2: SGDLS and YYNGEE. The CDR3 is CASSADSHSYNEQFF. CDR3 sequence (DNA): TGTGCCAGCAGCGCGGACTCGCATTCCTACAATGAGCAGTTCTTC.

The CDR3 DNA sequence: TGTGCCAGCAGCCAAAAGCGCACGGCGACCCAAGAGACCCAGTACTTC. Its protein is CASSQKRTATQETQYF. This chain links TRBV21-1 with TRBJ2-5; the table assigns TRBD2, which was not confirmed against the DNA. TRBV21-1 is given as a pseudogene. This CDR3 comprises 16 residues.

By sample share, this clone is medium-sized. The chain recombines TRBV28 with TRBJ2-6, with 9 positions matching TRBD1. The CDR3 runs to 14 residues. J gave up 8 bases and V 8 bases, and 7 bases lay outside the gene matches. The germline V gene encodes CDR1 MDHEN and CDR2 SYDVKM. CDR3 sequence reads: CASHRGPGTNVLTF. The CDR3 coding sequence is TGTGCCAGCCACAGGGGGCCCGGGACCAACGTCCTGACTTTC. The full variable domain, completed using reference TRBV28 and TRBJ2-6, is DVKVTQSSRYLVKRTGEKVFLECVQDMDHENMFWYRQDPGLGLRLIYFSYDVKMKEKGDIPEGYSVSREKKERFSLILESASTNQTSMYLCASHRGPGTNVLTFGAGSRLTVL.

The rearrangement joins TRBV7-2 to TRBJ2-7; TRBD1 might be the D (5 bases). This CDR3 is built from 16 residues. Germline V gene sequence: CDR1 SGHTA, CDR2 FQGNSA. Trimming took 2 bases from V and 7 from J, leaving 21 bases between them. CDR3 sequence reads: CASSLMIGQGAGEQYF. CDR3 DNA sequence: TGTGCCAGCAGCTTAATGATAGGGCAAGGGGCAGGGGAGCAGTACTTC.

The chain combines TRBV7-2 with TRBJ2-3; weak D call: TRBD2 (6 bases). Germline V gives CDR1 SGHTA, CDR2 FQGNSA. Trimming pared 2 bases from V and 2 bases from J, leaving 14 bases between. There are 16 residues in the CDR3. The CDR3 DNA sequence: TGTGCCAGCAGCTTAAGTGCGGGGAGATCCACAGATACGCAGTATTTT. Translating it yields CASSLSAGRSTDTQYF.

The V and J genes are TRBV30 and TRBJ2-6; no clear D. V lost 4 bases and J lost 0, with 4 bases in between. The CDR3 contains 13 residues. Germline V gene sequence: CDR1 GTSNPN, CDR2 SVGIG (reference sequence). CDR3 bases: TGTGCCTGGACTACCTCTGGGGCCAACGTCCTGACTTTC. The encoded protein is CAWTTSGANVLTF.

The rearrangement links TRBV6-4 to TRBJ2-5; tentatively, D is TRBD1 (5 bases). TRBJ2-7 explains the end of the DNA better; the J call may be wrong. The CDR3 has 14 amino acids. CDR1 and CDR2 from the germline V gene are MRHNA and SNTAGT. The CDR3, as DNA: TGTGCCAGCATTAACAGGTTCACGTATCGCGAGCAGTACTTC. Protein sequence: CASINRFTYREQYF.